Below are 28 T cell receptor beta chains sequenced from a single sample in a study of T cell clonotyping in hematopoietic cell transplantation (dated by TCRdb to about 2021). Preparation of the library involved the immunoSEQ multiplex PCR assay. TCRdb carries this immuneACCESS record with in-frame sequences only. Its versions omit some clonotypes, under half of them owing to an unresolved V gene in the studies checked, with the rest unexplained. The sample contains about 5,700 clones, approximately 91% of them found a single time. The leading ten clones occupy around 50% of the sample. In light of the paper, this sample's time point label describes: 100 days after allo-HCT. Sequencing used peripheral blood mononuclear cells, obtained 100 days after allogeneic stem cell transplant. Source of these receptors: a female patient aged 50-59 years who had an allogeneic stem cell transplant from an unrelated donor, so T cells may come from the graft donor. Some clones in this sample may be carry-over from other donors' samples.

Comments on this clone: This is likely an artifact of a read error, given a far larger clone one base away. V and J are TRBV30 and TRBJ1-1; no reliable D call. This CDR3 region has 11 residues. Per germline, CDR1 GTSNPN and CDR2 SVGIG (reference sequence). The V end was cut by 4 bases, the J end by 0 bases, with 3 bases between. Here the CDR3 DNA reads TGTGCCTGGAACCTGAACACTGAAGCTTTCTTT. This translates into CAWNLNTEAFF. The whole variable domain, filled in from reference TRBV30 and TRBJ1-1, reads SQTIHQWPATLVQPVGSPLSLECTVEGTSNPNLYWYRQAAGRGLQLLFYSVGIGQISSEVPQNLSASRPQDRQFILSSKKLLLSDSGFYLCAWNLNTEAFFGQGTRLTVV.

This chain joins TRBV5-1 and TRBJ2-7; maybe TRBD1 (5 bases). Germline V CDR1 and CDR2: SGHRS, YFSETQ. The V and J ends lost 2 bases and 6 bases respectively, with 9 bases between them. The CDR3 sequence is 12 residues long. The CDR3: CASSLTGSEQYF. For the CDR3, the DNA is TGCGCCAGCAGCTTAACAGGTTCCGAGCAGTACTTC.

V is TRBV19 and J is TRBJ1-1; 9 nucleotides line up with TRBD1. The CDR3 sequence is 16 residues long. Germline CDR1 is LNHDA and CDR2 is SQIVND (reference sequence). With 5 bases clipped from V and 0 bases from J, the junction kept 7 bases outside the gene matches. The CDR3 protein is CASSPGQGNMNTEAFF. In DNA form, the CDR3 reads TGTGCCAGTAGTCCCGGACAGGGGAATATGAACACTGAAGCTTTCTTT.

The CDR3 protein is CSVGVSDTQYF. CDR3 in DNA: TGCAGCGTTGGGGTCTCAGATACGCAGTATTTT. V usage is TRBV29-1 and J usage is TRBJ2-3, with unresolved D. V dropped 4 bases and J dropped 4 bases, with 6 bases sitting between them. The germline CDR1 and CDR2 sequences are SQVTM and ANQGSEA. This CDR3 has 11 amino acids.

The rearrangement uses TRBV9 and TRBJ2-2, with D unresolved. The CDR3 has 15 amino acids. The germline V gene has CDR1 SGDLS and CDR2 YYNGEE. V lost 0 bases, J lost 8 bases, and 14 bases lay in between. CDR3 DNA: TGTGCCAGCAGCGTAGAAGGCAGAGATGGGGGGGAGCTGTTTTTT. It codes for CASSVEGRDGGELFF.

The CDR3 nucleotides read TGCGCCAGCAAGAGTCAGGGTGGGACCGGGGAGCTGTTTTTT. It is translated as CASKSQGGTGELFF. The chain carries TRBV5-1 and TRBJ2-2; maybe TRBD1 (5 bases). Germline V gene data show CDR1 as SGHRS and CDR2 as YFSETQ. The CDR3 extends over 14 amino acids. Trimming shortened V by 6 bases and J by 5 bases, and 14 bases separated the two germline ends.

This clone was found a few times. The chain links TRBV19 to TRBJ2-1, with D maybe TRBD1 (5 bases). The CDR3 sequence is 15 residues long. The V and J ends lost 0 bases and 8 bases respectively, with 14 bases between them. Germline CDR1 reads LNHDA; CDR2 reads SQIVND (reference sequence). The CDR3 DNA follows: TGTGCCAGTAGTATAGATTACCAGGGCACGGATGAGCAGTTCTTC. The encoded protein is CASSIDYQGTDEQFF.

As to this clone: The same CDR3 can be traced to other DNA sequences in this sample. This chain connects TRBV5-1 to TRBJ2-7; D uncertain. V was clipped by 0 bases and J by 2 bases, with 9 bases between them. The CDR3 loop spans 14 amino acids. In germline, CDR1 is SGHRS, CDR2 YFSETQ. Here the CDR3 reads CASSLVVSPYEQYF. The CDR3 coding sequence is TGCGCCAGCAGCTTGGTAGTCTCTCCCTACGAGCAGTACTTC.

The gene calls are TRBV29-1 and TRBJ2-1, with 7 bases that match TRBD1. The CDR3 length is 13 residues. The germline V gene has CDR1 SQVTM and CDR2 ANQGSEA. With V trimmed by 6 bases and J by 7 bases, 9 bases remained unmatched. CDR3 in amino acids: CSVRRGGVNEQFF. The CDR3 DNA sequence: TGCAGCGTGAGGAGAGGGGGCGTTAATGAGCAGTTCTTC.

The V gene is TRBV30, the J gene TRBJ2-6, with unresolved D. Trimming cost V 8 bases and J 2 bases, with 7 bases left between them. The CDR3 is 12 residues long. CDR1 is GTSNPN and CDR2 is SVGIG in the germline V gene (reference sequence). Here the CDR3 reads CAAETGANVLTF. DNA for the CDR3: TGTGCCGCCGAGACTGGGGCCAACGTCCTGACTTTC.

The V call is TRBV19, the J call TRBJ2-3; 8 nucleotides line up with TRBD1. The CDR3 has 17 residues. The J segment lost 0 bases and the V segment lost 6 bases, leaving 11 bases of the junction unmatched. CDR1 is LNHDA, CDR2 SQIVND, per germline (reference sequence). The CDR3 region has the DNA TGTGCCAGTAGCACGGGCTCAGGGGGCTGGAGCACAGATACGCAGTATTTT. Encoded protein: CASSTGSGGWSTDTQYF.

The CDR3 DNA is TGTGCCAGCAGCCCGGGTAGCGGGGCCCACTACGAGCAGTACTTC. Protein sequence: CASSPGSGAHYEQYF. The genes are TRBV7-2 and TRBJ2-7, with TRBD2 identical over 8 bases. Germline-derived CDR1 and CDR2 are SGHTA and FQGNSA. CDR3 length equals 15 residues. Trimming at V came to 5 bases and at J to 3 bases, leaving 9 bases not matched to a gene. The full variable domain, in which reference TRBV7-2 and TRBJ2-7 provide the parts outside the CDR3, is GAGVSQSPSNKVTEKGKDVELRCDPISGHTALYWYRQSLGQGLEFLIYFQGNSAPDKSGLPSDRFSAERTGGSVSTLTIQRTQQEDSAVYLCASSPGSGAHYEQYFGPGTRLTVT.

This clone was seen more than once but under ten times. This chain joins TRBV9 and TRBJ2-3, with 11 bases aligning to TRBD2. Germline CDR1 and CDR2: SGDLS and YYNGEE. There are 17 residues in the CDR3. The V gene end was trimmed by 1 base and the J gene end by 0 bases; junction bases not matched to a gene: 4. Here the CDR3 reads CASSVTSGGASTDTQYF. The CDR3 nucleotides are TGTGCCAGCAGCGTAACTAGCGGGGGTGCTAGCACAGATACGCAGTATTTT.

The genes are TRBV15 and TRBJ2-3; D call uncertain. This CDR3 contains 12 residues. Trimming stripped 4 bases from V and 6 bases from J, with 8 bases between. CDR1 and CDR2 from the germline V gene are LNHNV and YYDKDF (reference sequence). CDR3 amino acids: CATSKYADTQYF. The CDR3 region has the DNA TGTGCCACCAGCAAGTACGCTGATACGCAGTATTTT.

This clone is a singleton in its sample. This rearrangement joins TRBV6-5 to TRBJ2-1; a possible D gene is TRBD2 (5 bases). There are 13 residues in the CDR3. V was trimmed by 2 bases and J by 9 bases, leaving 11 bases between them. Germline V gene data show CDR1 as MNHEY and CDR2 as SVGAGI. The DNA for the CDR3 is TGTGCCAGCAGTTACCTAGGCGGAGGTGAGCAGTTCTTC. This gives the protein CASSYLGGGEQFF.

The genes are TRBV5-1 and TRBJ2-3, with unresolved D. Germline V gene lookup returns CDR1 SGHRS and CDR2 YFSETQ. V was pared by 4 bases and J by 5 bases, with 5 bases between. CDR3 size: 11 residues. The CDR3 bases are TGCGCCAGCAGCATCCGAGATACGCAGTATTTT. Its protein is CASSIRDTQYF.

Here the CDR3 DNA reads TGTGCCAGCAGTAGAGCGGGGGACTTCTCCTACGAGCAGTACTTC. Translated: CASSRAGDFSYEQYF. The chain recombines TRBV5-4 with TRBJ2-7, with 8 bases lining up with TRBD2. CDR1 is SGHNT and CDR2 is YYREEE in the germline V gene (reference sequence). After removal of 5 bases from V and 0 bases from J, the junction contained 7 bases not matched to a gene. The CDR3 spans 15 residues.

The V and J genes are TRBV6-4 and TRBJ2-6; D not certain. Germline CDR1 is MRHNA and CDR2 is SNTAGT. This CDR3 spans 15 amino acids. Deletions cut 0 bases from V and 0 bases from J, with 3 bases between. CDR3 protein: CASSDSHSGANVLTF. CDR3 nucleotide sequence: TGTGCCAGCAGTGACTCCCACTCTGGGGCCAACGTCCTGACTTTC.

The chain recombines TRBV6-5 with TRBJ1-1, with TRBD1 as a possible D gene (6 bases). Trimming took 0 bases from V and 1 from J, leaving 9 bases between them. Germline CDR1 and CDR2: MNHEY and SVGAGI. This CDR3 is built from 15 residues. The CDR3 loop reads CASSYSGGANTEAFF. The CDR3 nucleotides read TGTGCCAGCAGTTACTCCGGGGGGGCGAACACTGAAGCTTTCTTT.

The rearrangement uses TRBV10-1 and TRBJ2-5, with TRBD2 matching over 13 bases. The trim removed 3 bases at V and 3 bases at J, leaving 4 bases unmatched. The V gene's germline CDR1 is WNHNN and CDR2 SYGVQD (reference sequence). The CDR3 sequence is 16 residues long. CDR3 in amino acids: CASSDPGLAGEETQYF. Written as DNA, the CDR3 is TGCGCCAGCAGTGATCCCGGACTAGCGGGGGAAGAGACCCAGTACTTC.

The CDR3 nucleotides read TGCGCCAGCAGCACGGGACAAGTACTTAAAGAGACCCAGTACTTC. Protein: CASSTGQVLKETQYF. The chain carries TRBV5-1 and TRBJ2-5; tentative D call: TRBD1 (6 bases). Trimming took off 4 bases at V and 3 bases at J, with 16 bases between the two ends. Germline CDR1 and CDR2: SGHRS and YFSETQ. The CDR3 spans 15 residues.

This rearrangement joins TRBV30 to TRBJ1-4; D remains ambiguous. Between the trimmed V and J ends, which lost 6 bases and 4 bases, there was a span of 18 bases. The CDR3 has 15 amino acids. The germline V gene encodes CDR1 GTSNPN and CDR2 SVGIG (reference sequence). CDR3 region: CACGPPADGNEKLFF. The CDR3 DNA reads TGTGCCTGTGGACCCCCGGCAGACGGTAATGAAAAACTGTTTTTT.

This clone was picked up a small number of times. Other DNA sequences within the sample encode an identical CDR3. The V call is TRBV11-3, the J call TRBJ1-1; no clear D. The ends were cut back, 3 bases at V and 4 bases at J, with 12 bases in the middle. Germline loops: CDR1 SGHNT, CDR2 YENEEA. This CDR3 contains 14 residues. The CDR3 spells CASSFSGVSTEAFF. The CDR3, as DNA: TGTGCCAGCAGCTTCTCCGGGGTGAGCACTGAAGCTTTCTTT.

The V gene is TRBV6-6, the J gene TRBJ2-2; unclear D gene. The CDR3 loop spans 14 amino acids. Germline V lookup: CDR1 MNHNY, CDR2 SVGAGI (reference sequence). The V end was cut by 7 bases, the J end by 0 bases, with 9 bases between. The CDR3 region is CASMPISNTGELFF. The CDR3 bases are TGTGCCAGCATGCCCATTTCGAACACCGGGGAGCTGTTTTTT.

The chain links TRBV5-1 to TRBJ2-2, with D possibly TRBD2 on 5 matching bases. CDR1 and CDR2 (germline): SGHRS, YFSETQ. The CDR3 runs to 14 residues. With 2 bases removed from V and 9 bases from J, the gap between germline ends came to 14 bases. The CDR3 is CASSFPGLPWELFF. CDR3 DNA sequence: TGCGCCAGCAGCTTCCCCGGACTCCCCTGGGAGCTGTTTTTT.

This clone occurred once. This chain links TRBV9 with TRBJ2-1; D is undetermined. Trimming took 0 bases from V and 2 from J, leaving 9 bases between them. There are 15 residues in the CDR3. Germline V CDR1 and CDR2: SGDLS, YYNGEE. CDR3 loop: CASSVAQLAYNEQFF. As DNA, the CDR3 is TGTGCCAGCAGCGTAGCTCAGCTAGCCTACAATGAGCAGTTCTTC.

The chain carries TRBV25-1 and TRBJ1-5; TRBD1 matches at 9 bases. The CDR3 runs to 12 residues. Germline CDR1 is MGHDK and CDR2 is SYGVNS. V was clipped by 6 bases and J by 7 bases; unmatched bases: 1. Written as DNA, the CDR3 is TGTGCCAGCAGACAGGGGGCGCAGCCCCAGCATTTT. This codes for CASRQGAQPQHF.

This rearrangement joins TRBV7-3 to TRBJ1-1; D call uncertain. CDR1 is SGHTA and CDR2 is FQGTGA in the germline V gene. The V gene lost 5 bases and the J gene lost 7 bases, with 14 bases spanning the gap. The CDR3 consists of 13 residues. CDR3 sequence (DNA): TGTGCCAGCAGCCGACGGGATAGGGATGAAGCTTTCTTT. Its translation is CASSRRDRDEAFF.